This TCR beta chain came from a study of cytomegalovirus exposure and HLA in healthy donors. On this clone itself: Antigen specificity is unknown.

Assay: immunoSEQ multiplex PCR; the TCRdb copy retains only in-frame clones and omits some. This table holds approximately 120,000 clones, roughly 89% found once. Notes on the study in general: Cytomegalovirus association was assigned to under 200 TCR beta chains. Many donors carried some public TCRs, although rarity characterized most TCR sequences. Three CMV-associated chains proved CMV antigen-specific in vitro.

The sequence was collected from a woman aged 18-29 years in good health and CMV-seronegative. The sample comprised PBMCs.

In DNA, the CDR3 is TGTGCCAGCAGTACGGGTGAGGTGAGCTATGGCTACACCTTC. Amino acids: CASSTGEVSYGYTF. The chain has TRBV6-1 and TRBJ1-2; D unresolved. The V gene lost 5 bases and the J gene lost 4 bases, with 14 bases spanning the gap. Per the germline V gene, CDR1 is MNHNS and CDR2 is SASEGT. The CDR3 sequence is 14 residues long.